This record covers a single TCR beta chain. This sample was taken from a study of blood T cell repertoires in COVID-19. The V gene lost 0 bases and the J gene lost 6 bases, with 18 bases spanning the gap. The germline V gene encodes CDR1 SGHTA and CDR2 FQGNSA. The CDR3 is 17 residues long. As handled by the study authors: Estimation of nucleated cell counts relied on the amplification of reference gene primers. Measured with immunoSEQ multiplex PCR; TCRdb has only the in-frame clones, and not every one. The DNA gave D and trimming, while V, J and clone size come from that table. The sample carries some 74,000 clones, more than 70% recorded once.

This chain links TRBV7-2 with TRBJ1-5, with D maybe TRBD1 (6 bases). Sequenced material: peripheral blood. The TCR originated in a woman aged 80 or older with acute or convalescent COVID-19. In DNA, the CDR3 is TGTGCCAGCAGCTTAGCAGGGGGGGGAGTCGGCGGTCAGCCCCAGCATTTT. It encodes CASSLAGGGVGGQPQHF.